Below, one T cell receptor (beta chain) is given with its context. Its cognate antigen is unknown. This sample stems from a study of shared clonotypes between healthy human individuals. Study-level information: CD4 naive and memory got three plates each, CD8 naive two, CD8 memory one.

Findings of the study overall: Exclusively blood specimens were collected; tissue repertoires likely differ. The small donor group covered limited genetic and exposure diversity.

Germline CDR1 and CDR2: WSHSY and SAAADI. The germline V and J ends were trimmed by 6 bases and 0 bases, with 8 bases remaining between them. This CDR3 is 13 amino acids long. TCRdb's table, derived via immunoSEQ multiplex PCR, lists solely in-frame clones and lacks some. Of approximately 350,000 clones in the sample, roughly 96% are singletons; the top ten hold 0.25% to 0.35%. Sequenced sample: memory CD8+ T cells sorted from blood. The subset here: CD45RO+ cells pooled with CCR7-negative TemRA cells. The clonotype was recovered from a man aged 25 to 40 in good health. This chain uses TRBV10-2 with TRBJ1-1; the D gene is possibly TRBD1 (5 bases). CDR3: CASRGRMNTEAFF. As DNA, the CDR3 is TGCGCCAGCAGGGGACGAATGAACACTGAAGCTTTCTTT.